This T cell receptor (beta chain) was identified during a study of tumor-infiltrating lymphocytes in primary liver carcinoma (dated by TCRdb to about 2017). About the full investigation: The five patients, three men and two women aged 30 to 69 years, had hepatocellular carcinoma (four) or combined HCC and intrahepatic cholangiocarcinoma (one). The five patients had tumors staged T1-T3 N0M0, with maximum diameters ranging from roughly 4 to 10 cm. Roughly 3.65 to 7.5 million productive TCRbeta reads were obtained per sample, and no significant difference in read depth was found between tissue types. For each liver tumor, the study sampled five regions along with adjacent normal tissue and blood, and applied TCRbeta repertoire sequencing, expression microarrays and whole-exome sequencing. A total of roughly 35 specimens from 5 patients, comprising about 25 tumor regions, 5 adjacent noncancerous liver tissues and 5 peripheral blood samples, were covered by TCRbeta repertoire sequencing. The approximately 24 tumor region samples were profiled with Agilent mRNA microarrays so that TCRbeta repertoire diversity could be related to the local molecular phenotype. Reproducibility between technical replicate repertoires was high, with correlation coefficients above 0.95 and mean shared-clone rates approximately 0.91.

TCRbeta-specific cDNA was reverse-transcribed from 500 to 550 ng total RNA using a constant-region primer and ProtoScript II reverse transcriptase. Three nested multiplex PCR rounds, following a slightly modified ARM-PCR procedure, were used to build the TCRbeta libraries. Each of the first two PCR rounds ran for around 10 cycles using multiplex TRBV1-TRBV30 forward primers together with a Cbeta reverse primer. Sample barcodes and Illumina adapters were added in a final 25-cycle PCR using Deep VentR polymerase. Before sequencing, amplicons of 200-500 bp were purified from gel using a QIAquick gel extraction kit. An Illumina HiSeq 2500 was used to sequence the TCRbeta amplicons with 250-bp paired-end reads. On the authors' methods: Reads were quality-trimmed with Trimmomatic v0.33, and paired reads were merged with FLASH v1.2.11 to recover full CDR3 sequences. MiGEC v1.2.1b assigned V, D and J germline segments to the rearranged TCRbeta sequences. Clonotype statistics, along with Shannon-Wiener diversity indices, were calculated using VDJtools v1.0.0. To reduce sampling bias, subsequent analyses other than the diversity analysis used only the 250 most abundant clonotypes in each sample. The public reads were quality trimmed at Q25 with fastp and then assembled into clones with MiXCR by TCRdb, keeping productive beta chains. Rows with a matching CDR3 protein are joined into one entry that keeps the most common DNA and genes. TCRdb's processing, not the study's, gives the V and J calls here. In this sample the table shows around 190,000 distinct CDR3 sequences, approximately 80% of which occur a single time. The ten largest clones capture 15% to 20% of the sample.

Paper-wide results and their limitations: Only about 8-24% of top clones were found in all five regions of a tumor, suggesting spatial heterogeneity of tumor-infiltrating T cells. The study included only a handful of patients, and the authors note findings should be validated in a larger study. Because sequencing covered only the TCR beta chain and unpaired alpha chains were not captured, true repertoire diversity is likely underestimated. Pairs of tumor regions showed greater repertoire overlap (mean around 36%) than tumor-adjacent pairs (17%) or tumor-blood pairs (roughly 15%), which is consistent with antigen-driven expansion. Comparison of CD4+ and CD8+ T cell repertoires was precluded by the use of bulk unsorted samples. The top 250 clones accounted for a significantly greater share of the repertoire in tumors than in blood (p = 0.039).

In this sample, this clonotype turned up a few times. What antigen it recognizes has not been identified. One end of the junction does not line up with germline, which may come from a read error. Without any cell sorting, total RNA and DNA were co-extracted from about 20-30 mg of bulk tissue using the AllPrep DNA/RNA mini kit. Roughly five patients with histopathologically diagnosed primary liver carcinoma underwent surgical resection in China between late 2015 and 2016. At the time of sampling, the patients had chronic HBV infection and had not received any treatment. Five spatially separated regions were sampled per tumor: superior, inferior, left-lateral and right-lateral poles, plus the tumor centre. According to histology, viable tumor cells made up more than 85% of every tumor sample. Fresh tumor and adjacent tissue pieces were bisected; one half was stored in RNAlater at -80°C, the other sent for histology.

Via the germline V gene (reference sequence), CDR1 is SGHAT and CDR2 FQDESV. The CDR3 holds 13 amino acids from the cysteine to the phenylalanine. Just CDR3 DNA is preserved here, 39 bases in frame from base 1. This TCR came from a man between 35 and 55 years old with primary liver carcinoma and hepatitis B virus infection. Sequenced input: tumor tissue from primary liver carcinoma. The V and J genes are TRBV11-1 and TRBJ2-1, and TRBD2 matches 9 of the central bases. The CDR3 reads as follows: CASSAGGPNEQLF. In nucleotides, the sequence is TGCGCCAGCAGTGCGGGAGGGCCGAATGAGCAGCTCTTC.